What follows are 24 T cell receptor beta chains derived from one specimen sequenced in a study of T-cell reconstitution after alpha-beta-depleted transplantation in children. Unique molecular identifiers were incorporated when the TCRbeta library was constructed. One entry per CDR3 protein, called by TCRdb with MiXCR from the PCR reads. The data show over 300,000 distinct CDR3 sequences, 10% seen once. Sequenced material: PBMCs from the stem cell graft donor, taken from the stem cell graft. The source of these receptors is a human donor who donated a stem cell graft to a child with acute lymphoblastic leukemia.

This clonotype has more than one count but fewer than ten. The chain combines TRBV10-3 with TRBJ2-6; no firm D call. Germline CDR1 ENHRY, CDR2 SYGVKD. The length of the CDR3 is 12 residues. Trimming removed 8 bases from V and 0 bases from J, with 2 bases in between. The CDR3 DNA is TGTGCCATCGGCTCTGGGGCCAACGTCCTGACTTTC. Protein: CAIGSGANVLTF.

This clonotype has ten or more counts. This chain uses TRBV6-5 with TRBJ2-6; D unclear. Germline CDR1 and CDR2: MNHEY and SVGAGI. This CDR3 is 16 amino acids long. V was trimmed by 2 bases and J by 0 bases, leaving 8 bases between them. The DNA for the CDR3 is TGTGCCAGCAGTTACATAGGGAACTCTGGGGCCAACGTCCTGACTTTC. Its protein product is CASSYIGNSGANVLTF.

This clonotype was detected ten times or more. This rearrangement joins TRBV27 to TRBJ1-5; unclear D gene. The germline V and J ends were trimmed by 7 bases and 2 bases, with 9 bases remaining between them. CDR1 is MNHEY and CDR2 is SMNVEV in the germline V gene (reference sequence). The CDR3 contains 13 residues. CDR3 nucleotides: TGTGCCAGCACGCGGCAGGGCAATCAGCCCCAGCATTTT. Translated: CASTRQGNQPQHF.

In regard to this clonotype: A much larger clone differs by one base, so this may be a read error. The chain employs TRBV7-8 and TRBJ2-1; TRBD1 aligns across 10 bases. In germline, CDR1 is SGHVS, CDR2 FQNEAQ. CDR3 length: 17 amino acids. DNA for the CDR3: TGTGCCGGCAGCCCCCCATTAAGGACAGGGGGCTACAATGAGCAGTTCTTC. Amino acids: CAGSPPLRTGGYNEQFF. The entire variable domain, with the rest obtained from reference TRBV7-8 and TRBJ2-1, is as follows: GAGVSQSPRYKVAKRGQDVALRCDPISGHVSLFWYQQALGQGPEFLTYFQNEAQLDKSGLPSDRFFAERPEGSVSTLKIQRTQQEDSAVYLCAGSPPLRTGGYNEQFFGPGTRLTVL.

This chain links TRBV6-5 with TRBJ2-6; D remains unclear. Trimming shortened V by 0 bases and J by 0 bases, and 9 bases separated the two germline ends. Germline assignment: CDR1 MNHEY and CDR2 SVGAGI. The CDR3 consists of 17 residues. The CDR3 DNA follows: TGTGCCAGCAGTTACTCGGCATCAACCTCTGGGGCCAACGTCCTGACTTTC. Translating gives CASSYSASTSGANVLTF.

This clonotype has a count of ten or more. The CDR3 is CASSQAQGWGETQYF. The CDR3 DNA sequence: TGCGCCAGCAGCCAAGCACAGGGATGGGGAGAGACCCAGTACTTC. The chain has TRBV4-1 and TRBJ2-5; TRBD1 is a possible D gene (6 bases). Trimming removed 1 base from V and 4 bases from J, with 13 bases in between. The CDR3 spans 15 residues. Germline V lookup: CDR1 MGHRA, CDR2 YSYEKL.

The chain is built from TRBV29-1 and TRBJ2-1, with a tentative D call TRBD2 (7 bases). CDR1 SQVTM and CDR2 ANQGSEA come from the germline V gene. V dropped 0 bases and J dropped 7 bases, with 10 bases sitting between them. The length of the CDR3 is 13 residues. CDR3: CSVEERGGNEQFF. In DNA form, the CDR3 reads TGCAGCGTTGAAGAGAGGGGGGGGAATGAGCAGTTCTTC.

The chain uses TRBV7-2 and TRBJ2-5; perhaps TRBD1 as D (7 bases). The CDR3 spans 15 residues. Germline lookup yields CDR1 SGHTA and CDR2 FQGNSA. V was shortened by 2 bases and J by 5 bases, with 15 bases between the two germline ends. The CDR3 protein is CASSLLARGAETQYF. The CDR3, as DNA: TGTGCCAGCAGCTTACTGGCCAGGGGGGCGGAGACCCAGTACTTC.

CDR3 coding DNA: TGCGCCAGCAGCTTGGACGGACTAGGCTTTAAACAAGAGACCCAGTACTTC. It translates to CASSLDGLGFKQETQYF. The J gene is TRBJ2-5, the V gene TRBV5-1, with TRBD2 identical over 7 bases. V lost 0 bases and J lost 2; bases outside the gene matches: 10. The CDR3 loop spans 17 amino acids. Germline V gene data show CDR1 as SGHRS and CDR2 as YFSETQ.

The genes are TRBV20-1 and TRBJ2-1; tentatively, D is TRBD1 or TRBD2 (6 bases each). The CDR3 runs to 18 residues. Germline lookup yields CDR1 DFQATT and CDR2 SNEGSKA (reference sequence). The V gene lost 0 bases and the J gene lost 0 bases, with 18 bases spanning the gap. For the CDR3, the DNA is TGCAGTGCTAGAGATTTCATGTACGGGGGCAGCTCCTACAATGAGCAGTTCTTC. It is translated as CSARDFMYGGSSYNEQFF.

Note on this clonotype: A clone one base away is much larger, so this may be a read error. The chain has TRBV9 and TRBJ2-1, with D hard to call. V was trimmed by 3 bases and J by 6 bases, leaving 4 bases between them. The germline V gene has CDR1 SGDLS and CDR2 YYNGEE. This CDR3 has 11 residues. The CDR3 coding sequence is TGTGCCAGCAGCGCCTTCAATGAGCAGTTCTTC. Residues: CASSAFNEQFF.

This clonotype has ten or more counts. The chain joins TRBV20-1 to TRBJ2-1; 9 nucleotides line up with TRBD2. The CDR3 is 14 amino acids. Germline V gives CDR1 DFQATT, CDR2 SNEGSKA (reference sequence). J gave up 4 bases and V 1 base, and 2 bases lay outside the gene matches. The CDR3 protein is CSARGLADYNEQFF. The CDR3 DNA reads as TGCAGTGCTAGAGGACTAGCGGATTACAATGAGCAGTTCTTC.

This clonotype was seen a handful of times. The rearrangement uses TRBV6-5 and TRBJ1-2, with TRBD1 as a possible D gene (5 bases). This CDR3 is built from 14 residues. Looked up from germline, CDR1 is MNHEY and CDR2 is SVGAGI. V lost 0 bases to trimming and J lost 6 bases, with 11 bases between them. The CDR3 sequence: CASSYSAGRNGYTF. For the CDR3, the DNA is TGTGCCAGCAGTTACTCAGCAGGGAGGAATGGCTACACCTTC.

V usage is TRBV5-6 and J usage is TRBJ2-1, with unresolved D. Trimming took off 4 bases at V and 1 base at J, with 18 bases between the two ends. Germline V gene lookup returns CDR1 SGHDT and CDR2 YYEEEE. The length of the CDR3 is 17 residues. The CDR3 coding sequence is TGTGCCAGCAGCCCTAGGTCCCTAGTTGGTTCCTACAATGAGCAGTTCTTC. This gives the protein CASSPRSLVGSYNEQFF. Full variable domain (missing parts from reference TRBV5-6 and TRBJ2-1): DAGVTQSPTHLIKTRGQQVTLRCSPKSGHDTVSWYQQALGQGPQFIFQYYEEEERQRGNFPDRFSGHQFPNYSSELNVNALLLGDSALYLCASSPRSLVGSYNEQFFGPGTRLTVL.

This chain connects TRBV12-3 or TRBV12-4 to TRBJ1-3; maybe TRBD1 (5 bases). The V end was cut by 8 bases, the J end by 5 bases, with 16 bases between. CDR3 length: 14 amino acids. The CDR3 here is CASARSGERNTIYF. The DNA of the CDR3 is TGTGCCAGCGCCCGATCGGGGGAGAGAAACACCATATATTTT.

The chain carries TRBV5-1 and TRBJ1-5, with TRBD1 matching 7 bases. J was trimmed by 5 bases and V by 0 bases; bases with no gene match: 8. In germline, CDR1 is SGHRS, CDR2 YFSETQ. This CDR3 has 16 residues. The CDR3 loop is CASSLEVSGGHQPQHF. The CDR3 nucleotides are TGCGCCAGCAGCTTGGAAGTTTCAGGGGGTCATCAGCCCCAGCATTTT.

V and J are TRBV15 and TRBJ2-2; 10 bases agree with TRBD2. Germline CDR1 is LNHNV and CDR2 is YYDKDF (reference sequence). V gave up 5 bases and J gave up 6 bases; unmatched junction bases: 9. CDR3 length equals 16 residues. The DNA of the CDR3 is TGTGCCACCAGCCCAAGGGGCCTAGCGGGGGCCGGGGAGCTGTTTTTT. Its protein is CATSPRGLAGAGELFF.

The CDR3 nucleotides are TGTGCCACCAGTGACTACGATTACAATGAGCAGTTCTTC. This sequence encodes CATSDYDYNEQFF. The chain uses TRBV24-1 and TRBJ2-1; no definite D call. Germline V gene data show CDR1 as KGHDR and CDR2 as SFDVKD. The CDR3 runs to 13 residues. Trimming removed 4 bases at V and 4 bases at J, with 7 bases between.

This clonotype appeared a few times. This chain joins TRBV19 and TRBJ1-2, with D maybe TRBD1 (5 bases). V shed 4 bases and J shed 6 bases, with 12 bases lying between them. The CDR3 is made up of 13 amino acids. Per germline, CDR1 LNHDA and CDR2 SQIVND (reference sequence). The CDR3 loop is CASSNGDSHGYTF. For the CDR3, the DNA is TGTGCCAGTAGTAATGGAGACAGTCATGGCTACACCTTC.

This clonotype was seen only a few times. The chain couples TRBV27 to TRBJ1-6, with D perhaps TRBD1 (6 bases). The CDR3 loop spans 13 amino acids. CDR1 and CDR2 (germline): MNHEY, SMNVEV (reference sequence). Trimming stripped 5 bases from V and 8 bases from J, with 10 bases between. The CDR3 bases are TGTGCCAGCAGTCCCCAGGGGTATTCACCCCTCCACTTT. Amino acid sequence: CASSPQGYSPLHF.

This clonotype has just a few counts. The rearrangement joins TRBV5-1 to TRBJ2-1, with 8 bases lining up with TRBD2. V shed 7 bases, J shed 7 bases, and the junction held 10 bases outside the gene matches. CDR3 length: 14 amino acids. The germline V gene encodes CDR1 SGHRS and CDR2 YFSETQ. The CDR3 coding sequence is TGCGCCAGCCAAACGGGAGGGCCCCGGAATGAGCAGTTCTTC. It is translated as CASQTGGPRNEQFF.

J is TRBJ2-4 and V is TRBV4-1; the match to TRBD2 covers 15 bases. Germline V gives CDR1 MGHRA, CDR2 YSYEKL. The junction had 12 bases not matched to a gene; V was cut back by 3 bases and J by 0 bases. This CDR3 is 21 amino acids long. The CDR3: CASSHPTRTSGRVKAKNIQYF. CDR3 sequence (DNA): TGCGCCAGCAGCCACCCCACAAGGACTAGCGGGAGGGTCAAAGCCAAAAACATTCAGTACTTC.

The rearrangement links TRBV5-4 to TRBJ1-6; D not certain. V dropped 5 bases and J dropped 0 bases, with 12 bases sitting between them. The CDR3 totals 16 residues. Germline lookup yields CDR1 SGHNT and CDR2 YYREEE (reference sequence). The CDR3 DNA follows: TGTGCCAGCAGAGATCCATTGAGCTCCTATAATTCACCCCTCCACTTT. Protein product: CASRDPLSSYNSPLHF.

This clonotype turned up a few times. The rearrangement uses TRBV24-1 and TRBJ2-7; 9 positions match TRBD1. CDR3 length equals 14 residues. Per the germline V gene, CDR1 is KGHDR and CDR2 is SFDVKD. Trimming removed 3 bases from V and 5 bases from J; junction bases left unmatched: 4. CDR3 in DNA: TGTGCCACCAGTGATCCGGACAGGGGAAACGAGCAGTACTTC. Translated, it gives CATSDPDRGNEQYF.